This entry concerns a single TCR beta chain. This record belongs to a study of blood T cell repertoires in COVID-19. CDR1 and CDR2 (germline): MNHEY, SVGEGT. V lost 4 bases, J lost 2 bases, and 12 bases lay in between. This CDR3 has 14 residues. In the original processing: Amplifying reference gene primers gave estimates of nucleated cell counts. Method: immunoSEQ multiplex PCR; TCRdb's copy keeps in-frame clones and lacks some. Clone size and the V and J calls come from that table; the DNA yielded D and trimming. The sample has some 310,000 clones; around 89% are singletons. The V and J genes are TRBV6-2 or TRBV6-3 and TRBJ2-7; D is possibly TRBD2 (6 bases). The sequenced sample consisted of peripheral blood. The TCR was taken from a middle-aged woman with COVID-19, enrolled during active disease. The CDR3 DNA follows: TGTGCCAGCAGTTGGGGACTTTATCCCTACGAGCAGTACTTC. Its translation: CASSWGLYPYEQYF.